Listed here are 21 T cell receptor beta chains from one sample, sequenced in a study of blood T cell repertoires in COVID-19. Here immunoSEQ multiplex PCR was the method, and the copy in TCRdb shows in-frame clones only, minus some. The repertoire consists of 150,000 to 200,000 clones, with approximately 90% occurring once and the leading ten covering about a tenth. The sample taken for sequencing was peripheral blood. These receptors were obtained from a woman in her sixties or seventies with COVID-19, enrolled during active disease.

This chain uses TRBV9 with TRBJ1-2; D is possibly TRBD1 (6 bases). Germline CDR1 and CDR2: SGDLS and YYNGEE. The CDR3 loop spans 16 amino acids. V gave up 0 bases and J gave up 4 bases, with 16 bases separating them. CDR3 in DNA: TGTGCCAGCAGCGTAGTCTCAGGACAGTACCCCTATGGCTACACCTTC. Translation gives CASSVVSGQYPYGYTF. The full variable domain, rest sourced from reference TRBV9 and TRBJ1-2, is DSGVTQTPKHLITATGQRVTLRCSPRSGDLSVYWYQQSLDQGLQFLIQYYNGEERAKGNILERFSAQQFPDLHSELNLSSLELGDSALYFCASSVVSGQYPYGYTFGSGTRLTVV.

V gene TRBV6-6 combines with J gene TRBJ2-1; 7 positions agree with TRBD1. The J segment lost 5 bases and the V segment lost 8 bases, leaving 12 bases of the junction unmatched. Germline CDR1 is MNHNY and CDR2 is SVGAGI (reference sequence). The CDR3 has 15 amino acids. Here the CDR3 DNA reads TGTGCCAGCGGCCGGATGACACAGGGGAACAATGAGCAGTTCTTC. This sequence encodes CASGRMTQGNNEQFF.

CDR3 residues: CASSQGGAGNIYEQYF. The CDR3 bases are TGTGCCAGCAGCCAAGGGGGAGCGGGGAACATCTACGAGCAGTACTTC. The chain joins TRBV3-1 (or the pseudogene TRBV3-2) to TRBJ2-7, with 7 positions matching TRBD2. V lost 1 base and J lost 3; bases outside the gene matches: 9. Germline CDR1 reads LGHDT; CDR2 reads YNNKEL (reference sequence). The length of the CDR3 is 16 residues.

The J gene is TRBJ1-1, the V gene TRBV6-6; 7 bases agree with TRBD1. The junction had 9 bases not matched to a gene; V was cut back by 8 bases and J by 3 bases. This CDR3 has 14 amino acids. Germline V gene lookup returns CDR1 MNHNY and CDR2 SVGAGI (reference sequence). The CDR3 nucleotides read TGTGCCAGCGCCATCGGGACAGACCACACTGAAGCTTTCTTT. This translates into CASAIGTDHTEAFF.

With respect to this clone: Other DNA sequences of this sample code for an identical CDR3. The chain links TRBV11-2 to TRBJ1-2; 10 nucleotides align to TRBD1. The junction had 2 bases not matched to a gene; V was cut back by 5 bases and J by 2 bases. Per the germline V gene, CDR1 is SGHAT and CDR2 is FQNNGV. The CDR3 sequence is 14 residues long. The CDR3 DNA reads TGTGCCAGCAGCCCGGGACAGGGGAACTATGGCTACACCTTC. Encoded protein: CASSPGQGNYGYTF. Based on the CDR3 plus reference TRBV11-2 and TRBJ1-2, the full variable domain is EAGVAQSPRYKIIEKRQSVAFWCNPISGHATLYWYQQILGQGPKLLIQFQNNGVVDDSQLPKDRFSAERLKGVDSTLKIQPAKLEDSAVYLCASSPGQGNYGYTFGSGTRLTVV.

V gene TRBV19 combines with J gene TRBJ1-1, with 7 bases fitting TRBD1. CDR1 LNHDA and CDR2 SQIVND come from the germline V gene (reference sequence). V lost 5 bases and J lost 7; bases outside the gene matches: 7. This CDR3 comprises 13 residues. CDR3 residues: CASSLSRDSEAFF. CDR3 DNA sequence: TGTGCCAGTAGTCTAAGCCGGGACAGTGAAGCTTTCTTT.

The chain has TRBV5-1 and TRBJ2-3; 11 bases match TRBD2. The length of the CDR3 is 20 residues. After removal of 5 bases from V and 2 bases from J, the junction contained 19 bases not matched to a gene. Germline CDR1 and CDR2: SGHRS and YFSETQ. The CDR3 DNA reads TGCGCCAGCAGATCTGACAGAGTCACTAGCGGGAGCACCTTCACAGATACGCAGTATTTT. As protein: CASRSDRVTSGSTFTDTQYF. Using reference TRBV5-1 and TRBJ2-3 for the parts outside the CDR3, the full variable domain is KAGVTQTPRYLIKTRGQQVTLSCSPISGHRSVSWYQQTPGQGLQFLFEYFSETQRNKGNFPGRFSGRQFSNSRSEMNVSTLELGDSALYLCASRSDRVTSGSTFTDTQYFGPGTRLTVL.

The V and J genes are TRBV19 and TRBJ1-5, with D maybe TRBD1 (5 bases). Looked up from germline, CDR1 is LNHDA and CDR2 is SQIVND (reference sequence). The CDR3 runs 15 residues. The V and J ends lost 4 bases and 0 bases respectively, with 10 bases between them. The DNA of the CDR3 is TGTGCCAGTAGTACCGGACAAATTAGCAATCAGCCCCAGCATTTT. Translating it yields CASSTGQISNQPQHF.

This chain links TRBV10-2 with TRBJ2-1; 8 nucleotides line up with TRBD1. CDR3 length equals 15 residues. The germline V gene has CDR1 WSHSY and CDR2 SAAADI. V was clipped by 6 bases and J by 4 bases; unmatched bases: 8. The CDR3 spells CASRLTGGAYNEQFF. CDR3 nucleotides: TGCGCCAGCAGACTCACAGGGGGAGCGTACAATGAGCAGTTCTTC.

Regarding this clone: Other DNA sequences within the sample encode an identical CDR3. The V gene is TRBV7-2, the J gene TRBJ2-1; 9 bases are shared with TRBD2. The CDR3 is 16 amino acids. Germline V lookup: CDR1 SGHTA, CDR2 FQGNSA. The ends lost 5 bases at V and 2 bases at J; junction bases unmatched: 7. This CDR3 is CASSPAGGTAYNEQFF. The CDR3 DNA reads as TGTGCCAGCAGCCCGGCGGGGGGGACCGCCTACAATGAGCAGTTCTTC. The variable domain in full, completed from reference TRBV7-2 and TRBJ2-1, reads GAGVSQSPSNKVTEKGKDVELRCDPISGHTALYWYRQSLGQGLEFLIYFQGNSAPDKSGLPSDRFSAERTGGSVSTLTIQRTQQEDSAVYLCASSPAGGTAYNEQFFGPGTRLTVL.

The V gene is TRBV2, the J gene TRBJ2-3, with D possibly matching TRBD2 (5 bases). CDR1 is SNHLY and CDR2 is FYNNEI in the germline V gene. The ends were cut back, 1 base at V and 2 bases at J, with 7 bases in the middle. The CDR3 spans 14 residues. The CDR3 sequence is CASSEGTVTDTQYF. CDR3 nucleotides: TGTGCCAGCAGTGAAGGGACTGTCACAGATACGCAGTATTTT.

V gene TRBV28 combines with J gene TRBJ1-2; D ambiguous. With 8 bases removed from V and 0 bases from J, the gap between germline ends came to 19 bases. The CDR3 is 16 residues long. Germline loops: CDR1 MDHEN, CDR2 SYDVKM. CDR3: CASRPNPTLPNYGYTF. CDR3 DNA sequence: TGTGCCAGCCGACCCAACCCGACACTCCCTAACTATGGCTACACCTTC.

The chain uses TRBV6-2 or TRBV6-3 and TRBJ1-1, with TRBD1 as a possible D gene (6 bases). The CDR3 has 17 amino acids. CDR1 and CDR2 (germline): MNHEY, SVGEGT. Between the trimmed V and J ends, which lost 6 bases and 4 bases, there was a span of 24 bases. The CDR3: CASSPIGTLGGSTEAFF. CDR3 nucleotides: TGTGCCAGCAGCCCTATTGGGACACTCGGCGGTAGCACTGAAGCTTTCTTT.

The CDR3 region is CASSPSFSLTDTQYF. CDR3 coding DNA: TGTGCCAGCAGCCCTAGTTTTAGTCTGACAGATACGCAGTATTTT. The genes are TRBV5-4 and TRBJ2-3, with D unresolved. Trimming left V 4 bases short and J 3 bases short, with 15 bases between. Germline V gene data show CDR1 as SGHNT and CDR2 as YYREEE (reference sequence). This CDR3 is built from 15 residues. Looking up the rest from reference TRBV5-4 and TRBJ2-3 gives the full variable domain: ETGVTQSPTHLIKTRGQQVTLRCSSQSGHNTVSWYQQALGQGPQFIFQYYREEENGRGNFPPRFSGLQFPNYSSELNVNALELDDSALYLCASSPSFSLTDTQYFGPGTRLTVL.

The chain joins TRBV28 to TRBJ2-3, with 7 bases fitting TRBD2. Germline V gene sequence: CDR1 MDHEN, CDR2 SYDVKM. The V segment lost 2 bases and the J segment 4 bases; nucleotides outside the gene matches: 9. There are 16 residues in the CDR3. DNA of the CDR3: TGTGCCAGCAGTTTAGACTGGGCGGGGAGGGCAGATACGCAGTATTTT. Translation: CASSLDWAGRADTQYF.

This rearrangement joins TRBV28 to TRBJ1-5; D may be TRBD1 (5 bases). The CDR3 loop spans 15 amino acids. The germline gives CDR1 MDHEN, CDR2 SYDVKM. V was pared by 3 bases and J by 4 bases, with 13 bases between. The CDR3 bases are TGTGCCAGCAGTTTTCTCAGGGTAGCAAATCAGCCCCAGCATTTT. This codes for CASSFLRVANQPQHF.

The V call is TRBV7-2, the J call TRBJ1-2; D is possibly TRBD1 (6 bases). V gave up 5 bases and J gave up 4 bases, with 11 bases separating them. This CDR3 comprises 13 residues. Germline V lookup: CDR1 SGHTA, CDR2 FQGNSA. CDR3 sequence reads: CASSLGAGYGYTF. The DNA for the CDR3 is TGTGCCAGCAGCCTGGGGGCGGGCTATGGCTACACCTTC.

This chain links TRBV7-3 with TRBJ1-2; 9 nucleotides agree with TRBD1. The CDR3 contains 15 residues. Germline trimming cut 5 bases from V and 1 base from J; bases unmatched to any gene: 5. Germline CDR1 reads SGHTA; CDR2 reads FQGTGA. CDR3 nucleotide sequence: TGTGCCAGCAGCCCCTCGGGACAGGGTAACTATGGCTACACCTTC. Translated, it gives CASSPSGQGNYGYTF.

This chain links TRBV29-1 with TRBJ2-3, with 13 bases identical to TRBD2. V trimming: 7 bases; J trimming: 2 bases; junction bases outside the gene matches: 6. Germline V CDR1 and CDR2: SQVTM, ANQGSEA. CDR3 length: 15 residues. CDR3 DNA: TGCAGCGATTCACTAGCGGGGGGGAACACAGATACGCAGTATTTT. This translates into CSDSLAGGNTDTQYF.

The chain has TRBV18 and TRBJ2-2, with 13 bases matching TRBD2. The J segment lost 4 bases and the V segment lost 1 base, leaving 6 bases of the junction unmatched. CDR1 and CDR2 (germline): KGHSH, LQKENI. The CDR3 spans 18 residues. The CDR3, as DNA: TGTGCCAGCTCACCACAGACGGGGACTAGCGGGGTCACCGGGGAGCTGTTTTTT. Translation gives CASSPQTGTSGVTGELFF.

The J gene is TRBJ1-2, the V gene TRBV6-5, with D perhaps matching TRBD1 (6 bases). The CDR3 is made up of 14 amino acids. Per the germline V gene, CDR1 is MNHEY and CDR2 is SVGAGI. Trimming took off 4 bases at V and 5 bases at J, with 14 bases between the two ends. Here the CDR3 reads CASSSRQGPYGYTF. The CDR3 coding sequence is TGTGCCAGCAGTTCCCGGCAGGGGCCATATGGCTACACCTTC.